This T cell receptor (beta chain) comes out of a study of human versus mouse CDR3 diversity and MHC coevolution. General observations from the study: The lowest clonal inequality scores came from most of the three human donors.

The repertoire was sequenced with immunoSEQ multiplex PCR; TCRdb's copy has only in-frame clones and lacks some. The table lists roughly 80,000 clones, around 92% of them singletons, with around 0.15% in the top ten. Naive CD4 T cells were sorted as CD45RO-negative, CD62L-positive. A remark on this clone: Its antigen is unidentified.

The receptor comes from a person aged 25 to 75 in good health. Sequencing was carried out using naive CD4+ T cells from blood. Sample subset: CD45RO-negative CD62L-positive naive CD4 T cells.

The CDR3 nucleotides are TGTGCCAGCACTCCAGACAGCTCCTATAATTCACCCCTCCACTTT. This encodes CASTPDSSYNSPLHF. V is TRBV21-1 and J is TRBJ1-6; the DNA was not compared with TRBD1, the D call given in the table. TRBV21-1 is termed a pseudogene. This CDR3 is 15 amino acids long.